This TCR beta chain was observed in a study of cytomegalovirus exposure and HLA in healthy donors. Findings and caveats of the study: In most subjects, TCR beta sequences reportedly gave accurate predictions of HLA-A and HLA-B alleles. CMV serostatus stood as the only immune exposure information on hand.

Germline values: CDR1 MGHRA, CDR2 YSYEKL. This CDR3 comprises 12 residues. V was clipped by 3 bases and J by 4 bases, with 7 bases between them. Researchers ran the PCR with 60 Vbeta and 13 Jbeta primers. Clones were read by immunoSEQ multiplex PCR, and TCRdb kept only the in-frame ones, dropping some. Its listing shows approximately 190,000 clones. Comments on this clone: Its matching antigen is unknown.

This TCR derives from a boy younger than 18 in good health and CMV-seronegative. Sequenced: PBMCs. J is TRBJ2-7 and V is TRBV4-1; D not certain. The CDR3 sequence: CASSHPSYEQYF. The CDR3 coding sequence is TGCGCCAGCAGCCATCCCTCGTACGAGCAGTACTTC.